This is a list of T cell receptor beta chains from one sample in a study of response to subunit inactivated influenza vaccine. In TCRdb, the RT-PCR reads were re-called with MiXCR into one record per CDR3 protein. The sample has under 750,000 distinct CDR3 sequences; 12% are singletons. The input for sequencing was PBMCs from blood, taken on the day of vaccination. The receptors were gathered from a man aged 45-65 years who received an inactivated influenza vaccine. CDR3s include the opening cysteine and the closing phenylalanine or tryptophan. D genes are given only for firm matches. Where a row states a size, it is once, few, many or the class of an expanded clone; other rows omit it.

v_call: TRBV15
j_call: TRBJ2-3
clone_size: many
d_call: TRBD2
cdr3_aa: CATSREGLAGGSTDTQYF
cdr3_nt: TGTGCCACCAGCAGAGAAGGACTAGCGGGAGGGAGCACAGATACGCAGTATTTT

v_call: TRBV4-3
j_call: TRBJ1-4
clone_size: .
d_call: .
cdr3_aa: CASSQDIRGNEKLFF
cdr3_nt: TGCGCCAGCAGCCAAGATATCCGTGGGAATGAAAAACTGTTTTTT

v_call: TRBV7-3
j_call: TRBJ2-3
clone_size: .
d_call: .
cdr3_aa: CASSPMDNSDTQYF
cdr3_nt: TGTGCCAGCAGCCCAATGGACAACTCAGATACGCAGTATTTT

v_call: TRBV29-1
j_call: TRBJ2-1
clone_size: .
d_call: TRBD2
cdr3_aa: CSGRLAGSPYEQFF
cdr3_nt: TGCAGCGGTAGACTAGCGGGATCGCCCTATGAGCAGTTCTTC

v_call: TRBV10-2
j_call: TRBJ2-2
clone_size: few
d_call: .
cdr3_aa: CASSDSRVVGELFF
cdr3_nt: TGCGCCAGCAGTGACTCGCGGGTGGTCGGGGAGCTGTTTTTT

v_call: TRBV4-2
j_call: TRBJ2-1
clone_size: many
d_call: .
cdr3_aa: CASSQGGGINNEQFF
cdr3_nt: TGTGCCAGCAGCCAAGGGGGAGGCATAAACAATGAGCAGTTCTTC

v_call: TRBV7-9
j_call: TRBJ2-5
clone_size: .
d_call: .
cdr3_aa: CASSFPRRMGETQYF
cdr3_nt: TGTGCCAGCAGCTTCCCGAGACGGATGGGGGAGACCCAGTACTTC

v_call: TRBV7-2
j_call: TRBJ2-5
clone_size: many
d_call: .
cdr3_aa: CASSISVQETQYF
cdr3_nt: TGTGCCAGCAGTATTAGCGTTCAAGAGACCCAGTACTTC

v_call: TRBV6-2/TRBV6-3
j_call: TRBJ2-1
clone_size: few
d_call: TRBD2
cdr3_aa: CASSYEGRLAGDNEQFF
cdr3_nt: TGTGCCAGCAGTTACGAGGGTCGACTAGCGGGGGACAATGAGCAGTTCTTC

v_call: TRBV7-9
j_call: TRBJ1-5
clone_size: many
d_call: .
cdr3_aa: CASSEMGHSNQPQHF
cdr3_nt: TGTGCCAGCAGCGAGATGGGACACAGCAATCAGCCCCAGCATTTT

v_call: TRBV7-3
j_call: TRBJ2-3
clone_size: few
d_call: TRBD2
cdr3_aa: CASSPAPGTTTDTQYF
cdr3_nt: TGTGCCAGCAGCCCCGCCCCGGGGACTACCACAGATACGCAGTATTTT

v_call: TRBV10-3
j_call: TRBJ2-5
clone_size: few
d_call: TRBD2
cdr3_aa: CAISEGLAVRETQYF
cdr3_nt: TGTGCCATCAGTGAGGGACTAGCGGTGCGCGAGACCCAGTACTTC

v_call: TRBV19
j_call: TRBJ2-1
clone_size: few
d_call: .
cdr3_aa: CASSTRLNEQFF
cdr3_nt: TGTGCCAGTAGTACCAGACTAAATGAGCAGTTCTTC

v_call: TRBV20-1
j_call: TRBJ2-6
clone_size: few
d_call: .
cdr3_aa: CSARYRSGANVLTF
cdr3_nt: TGCAGTGCTAGATATCGCTCTGGGGCCAACGTCCTGACTTTC

v_call: TRBV20-1
j_call: TRBJ2-3
clone_size: few
d_call: TRBD2
cdr3_aa: CSARVGAGFGDTQYF
cdr3_nt: TGCAGTGCTAGAGTTGGAGCGGGGTTCGGGGATACGCAGTATTTT

v_call: TRBV20-1
j_call: TRBJ2-3
clone_size: few
d_call: TRBD2
cdr3_aa: CSARPSGLHTDTQYF
cdr3_nt: TGCAGTGCTAGACCTAGCGGACTTCACACAGATACGCAGTATTTT

v_call: TRBV6-2/TRBV6-3
j_call: TRBJ1-1
clone_size: many
d_call: .
cdr3_aa: CASSDEATTEAFF
cdr3_nt: TGTGCCAGCAGTGACGAGGCAACCACTGAAGCTTTCTTT

v_call: TRBV7-8
j_call: TRBJ2-4
clone_size: few
d_call: TRBD2
cdr3_aa: CASSFLGTSGTAKNIQYF
cdr3_nt: TGTGCCAGCAGCTTCCTCGGGACTAGCGGAACAGCCAAAAACATTCAGTACTTC

v_call: TRBV11-2
j_call: TRBJ1-2
clone_size: .
d_call: .
cdr3_aa: CASSQRLLDGYTF
cdr3_nt: TGTGCCAGCAGCCAAAGGCTCCTGGATGGCTACACCTTC

v_call: TRBV5-4
j_call: TRBJ2-3
clone_size: .
d_call: .
cdr3_aa: CASSLEQGRADTQYF
cdr3_nt: TGTGCCAGCAGCTTGGAACAGGGAAGGGCAGATACGCAGTATTTT

v_call: TRBV28
j_call: TRBJ2-1
clone_size: few
d_call: .
cdr3_aa: CASSPGPRVEQFF
cdr3_nt: TGTGCCAGCAGTCCGGGACCGCGGGTTGAGCAGTTCTTC

v_call: TRBV7-9
j_call: TRBJ1-5
clone_size: few
d_call: .
cdr3_aa: CASSFEGRNQPQHF
cdr3_nt: TGTGCCAGCAGCTTCGAGGGTAGAAATCAGCCCCAGCATTTT

v_call: TRBV7-2
j_call: TRBJ2-1
clone_size: few
d_call: .
cdr3_aa: CASSLVGGRYNEQFF
cdr3_nt: TGTGCCAGCAGCTTAGTCGGCGGCCGCTACAATGAGCAGTTCTTC

v_call: TRBV9
j_call: TRBJ2-1
clone_size: many
d_call: .
cdr3_aa: CASSVGLGNEQFF
cdr3_nt: TGTGCCAGCAGCGTAGGTTTGGGGAATGAGCAGTTCTTC

v_call: TRBV9
j_call: TRBJ1-2
clone_size: .
d_call: .
cdr3_aa: CASSVIDSANYGYTF
cdr3_nt: TGTGCCAGCAGCGTAATAGATTCAGCTAACTATGGCTACACCTTC

v_call: TRBV4-2
j_call: TRBJ2-3
clone_size: few
d_call: TRBD2
cdr3_aa: CASSQLLGLAGIVADTQYF
cdr3_nt: TGTGCCAGCAGCCAACTATTGGGACTAGCGGGAATAGTCGCAGATACGCAGTATTTT

v_call: TRBV5-5
j_call: TRBJ2-4
clone_size: .
d_call: .
cdr3_aa: CASSLTGTPGNIQYF
cdr3_nt: TGTGCCAGCAGCTTAACCGGGACCCCGGGAAACATTCAGTACTTC

v_call: TRBV27
j_call: TRBJ2-1
clone_size: .
d_call: .
cdr3_aa: CASSLLAISSYNEQFF
cdr3_nt: TGTGCCAGCAGTTTACTGGCTATTAGCTCCTACAATGAGCAGTTCTTC

v_call: TRBV6-2/TRBV6-3
j_call: TRBJ1-5
clone_size: .
d_call: .
cdr3_aa: CASSYQRGGPGKGQPQHF
cdr3_nt: TGTGCCAGCAGTTACCAAAGGGGGGGACCTGGGAAAGGTCAGCCCCAGCATTTT

v_call: TRBV20-1
j_call: TRBJ1-1
clone_size: few
d_call: .
cdr3_aa: CSAVTGLGNTEAFF
cdr3_nt: TGCAGTGCCGTAACAGGGCTCGGGAACACTGAAGCTTTCTTT

v_call: TRBV12-3/TRBV12-4
j_call: TRBJ2-1
clone_size: .
d_call: .
cdr3_aa: CASSPRTTTNEQFF
cdr3_nt: TGTGCCAGCAGTCCGAGGACTACCACCAATGAGCAGTTCTTC

v_call: TRBV29-1
j_call: TRBJ2-2
clone_size: many
d_call: .
cdr3_aa: CSVEAGANTGELFF
cdr3_nt: TGCAGCGTTGAAGCCGGGGCGAACACCGGGGAGCTGTTTTTT

v_call: TRBV4-3
j_call: TRBJ1-2
clone_size: few
d_call: .
cdr3_aa: CASSHPGAYGYTF
cdr3_nt: TGCGCCAGCAGCCATCCAGGGGCCTATGGCTACACCTTC

v_call: TRBV6-2/TRBV6-3
j_call: TRBJ2-7
clone_size: few
d_call: .
cdr3_aa: CATSRDDPYEQYF
cdr3_nt: TGTGCCACCAGCCGGGACGATCCCTACGAGCAGTACTTC

v_call: TRBV5-1
j_call: TRBJ2-1
clone_size: many
d_call: TRBD2
cdr3_aa: CASRLGGGIHYNEQFF
cdr3_nt: TGCGCCAGCAGGCTCGGGGGGGGCATTCACTACAATGAGCAGTTCTTC

v_call: TRBV6-5
j_call: TRBJ2-3
clone_size: .
d_call: .
cdr3_aa: CASSYASTSTDTQYF
cdr3_nt: TGTGCCAGCAGTTACGCTAGCACTAGCACAGATACGCAGTATTTT

v_call: TRBV5-1
j_call: TRBJ1-6
clone_size: few
d_call: .
cdr3_aa: CASRDPSGRPDNSPLHF
cdr3_nt: TGCGCCAGCAGGGACCCTTCGGGGAGGCCCGATAATTCACCCCTCCACTTT

v_call: TRBV7-9
j_call: TRBJ2-3
clone_size: few
d_call: TRBD2
cdr3_aa: CASSWTSGRGDTQYF
cdr3_nt: TGTGCCAGCAGCTGGACTAGCGGGAGGGGAGATACGCAGTATTTT

v_call: TRBV29-1
j_call: TRBJ2-3
clone_size: .
d_call: TRBD2
cdr3_aa: CSVFISRLAGNTDTQYF
cdr3_nt: TGCAGCGTTTTCATCTCCCGACTAGCGGGGAACACAGATACGCAGTATTTT

v_call: TRBV5-1
j_call: TRBJ2-1
clone_size: .
d_call: TRBD2
cdr3_aa: CASSSRSSGSNTPYNEQFF
cdr3_nt: TGCGCCAGCAGCTCTCGCTCTAGCGGGAGTAACACACCATACAATGAGCAGTTCTTC

v_call: TRBV12-3/TRBV12-4
j_call: TRBJ2-5
clone_size: .
d_call: .
cdr3_aa: CASSPRAETQYF
cdr3_nt: TGTGCCAGCAGTCCAAGGGCGGAGACCCAGTACTTC

v_call: TRBV3-1
j_call: TRBJ2-1
clone_size: .
d_call: TRBD2
cdr3_aa: CASSQFSGGHSYNEQFF
cdr3_nt: TGTGCCAGCAGCCAATTTAGCGGGGGGCACTCCTACAATGAGCAGTTCTTC

v_call: TRBV5-6
j_call: TRBJ2-7
clone_size: .
d_call: .
cdr3_aa: CASSFRLGSYEQYF
cdr3_nt: TGTGCCAGCAGCTTTAGGCTGGGCTCCTACGAGCAGTACTTC

v_call: TRBV18
j_call: TRBJ2-7
clone_size: .
d_call: TRBD2
cdr3_aa: CASSPPVVAGIGEQYF
cdr3_nt: TGTGCCAGCTCACCACCGGTCGTAGCGGGGATTGGCGAGCAGTACTTC

v_call: TRBV20-1
j_call: TRBJ2-1
clone_size: few
d_call: .
cdr3_aa: CSARSPTGRNYNEQFF
cdr3_nt: TGCAGTGCTAGAAGCCCCACAGGGAGAAACTACAATGAGCAGTTCTTC

v_call: TRBV28
j_call: TRBJ2-1
clone_size: .
d_call: TRBD2
cdr3_aa: CASSPTSGRAHNDEQFF
cdr3_nt: TGTGCCAGCAGCCCAACTAGCGGGAGGGCCCATAACGATGAGCAGTTCTTC

v_call: TRBV3-1
j_call: TRBJ2-1
clone_size: .
d_call: TRBD2
cdr3_aa: CASSHSGGANEQFF
cdr3_nt: TGTGCCAGCAGCCATAGCGGGGGGGCGAATGAGCAGTTCTTC

v_call: TRBV4-3
j_call: TRBJ2-3
clone_size: few
d_call: .
cdr3_aa: CASSQDPEGAGGFDTQYF
cdr3_nt: TGCGCCAGCAGCCAAGATCCGGAGGGGGCCGGAGGTTTCGATACGCAGTATTTT

v_call: TRBV6-2/TRBV6-3
j_call: TRBJ2-2
clone_size: many
d_call: .
cdr3_aa: CASRKSLAQTGELFF
cdr3_nt: TGTGCCAGCAGAAAATCGCTAGCGCAGACCGGGGAGCTGTTTTTT

v_call: TRBV7-8
j_call: TRBJ2-2
clone_size: .
d_call: .
cdr3_aa: CASSLASWAGGTGELFF
cdr3_nt: TGTGCCAGCAGCTTAGCGAGTTGGGCAGGAGGAACCGGGGAGCTGTTTTTT

v_call: TRBV6-5
j_call: TRBJ2-2
clone_size: .
d_call: TRBD2
cdr3_aa: CASSYVVGGESGAGELFF
cdr3_nt: TGTGCCAGCAGTTACGTAGTGGGGGGGGAATCAGGAGCCGGGGAGCTGTTTTTT

v_call: TRBV7-2
j_call: TRBJ1-2
clone_size: .
d_call: TRBD1
cdr3_aa: CASSSTGTGAYRYTF
cdr3_nt: TGTGCCAGCAGCTCCACCGGGACAGGGGCCTATCGCTACACCTTC

v_call: TRBV20-1
j_call: TRBJ2-7
clone_size: few
d_call: TRBD2
cdr3_aa: CSARVPAGGNEQYF
cdr3_nt: TGCAGTGCTAGAGTGCCAGCGGGAGGCAACGAGCAGTACTTC

v_call: TRBV20-1
j_call: TRBJ1-6
clone_size: many
d_call: .
cdr3_aa: CSARVSGGDSPLHF
cdr3_nt: TGCAGTGCTAGAGTTTCGGGGGGAGATTCACCCCTCCACTTT

v_call: TRBV6-5
j_call: TRBJ1-3
clone_size: few
d_call: .
cdr3_aa: CASSYSSLSGNTIYF
cdr3_nt: TGTGCCAGCAGTTACTCGTCACTCTCTGGAAACACCATATATTTT

v_call: TRBV7-2
j_call: TRBJ2-7
clone_size: few
d_call: TRBD1
cdr3_aa: CASSSPDRGNYEQYF
cdr3_nt: TGTGCCAGCAGCTCCCCGGACAGGGGGAACTACGAGCAGTACTTC

v_call: TRBV4-2
j_call: TRBJ2-1
clone_size: .
d_call: .
cdr3_aa: CASSQDRAAGPYNEQFF
cdr3_nt: TGTGCCAGCAGCCAAGATAGGGCGGCTGGACCCTACAATGAGCAGTTCTTC

v_call: TRBV19
j_call: TRBJ2-7
clone_size: few
d_call: TRBD1
cdr3_aa: CASRKQGNYEQYF
cdr3_nt: TGTGCCAGTAGAAAACAGGGGAACTACGAGCAGTACTTC

v_call: TRBV6-1
j_call: TRBJ2-7
clone_size: .
d_call: TRBD1
cdr3_aa: CASGQAGTYEQYF
cdr3_nt: TGTGCCAGCGGACAGGCGGGCACCTACGAGCAGTACTTC

v_call: TRBV10-3
j_call: TRBJ2-5
clone_size: .
d_call: .
cdr3_aa: CAISGTQETQYF
cdr3_nt: TGTGCCATCAGCGGAACACAAGAGACCCAGTACTTC